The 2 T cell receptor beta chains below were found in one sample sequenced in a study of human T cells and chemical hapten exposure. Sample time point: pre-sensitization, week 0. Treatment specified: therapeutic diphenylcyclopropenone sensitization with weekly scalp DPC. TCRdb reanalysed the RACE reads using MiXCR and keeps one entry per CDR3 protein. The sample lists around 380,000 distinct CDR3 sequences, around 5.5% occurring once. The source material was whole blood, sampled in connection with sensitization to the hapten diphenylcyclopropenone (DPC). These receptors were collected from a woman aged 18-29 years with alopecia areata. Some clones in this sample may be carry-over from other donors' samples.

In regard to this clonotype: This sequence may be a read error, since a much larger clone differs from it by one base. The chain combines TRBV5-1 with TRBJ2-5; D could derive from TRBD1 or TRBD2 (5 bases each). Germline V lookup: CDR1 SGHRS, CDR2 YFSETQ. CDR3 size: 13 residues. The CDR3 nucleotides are TGCGCCAGCAGCTTGGCGATCGACGGGACCCAGAACTTC. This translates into CASSLAIDGTQNF. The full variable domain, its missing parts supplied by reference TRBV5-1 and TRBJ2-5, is KAGVTQTPRYLIKTRGQQVTLSCSPISGHRSVSWYQQTPGQGLQFLFEYFSETQRNKGNFPGRFSGRQFSNSRSEMNVSTLELGDSALYLCASSLAIDGTQNFGPGTRLLVL.

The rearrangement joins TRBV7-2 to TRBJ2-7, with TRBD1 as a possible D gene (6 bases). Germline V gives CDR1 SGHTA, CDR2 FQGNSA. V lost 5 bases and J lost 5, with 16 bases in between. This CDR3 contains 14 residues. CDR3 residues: CASSPSRTANEQYF. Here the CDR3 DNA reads TGTGCCAGCAGCCCTAGTCGGACAGCCAACGAGCAGTACTTC.